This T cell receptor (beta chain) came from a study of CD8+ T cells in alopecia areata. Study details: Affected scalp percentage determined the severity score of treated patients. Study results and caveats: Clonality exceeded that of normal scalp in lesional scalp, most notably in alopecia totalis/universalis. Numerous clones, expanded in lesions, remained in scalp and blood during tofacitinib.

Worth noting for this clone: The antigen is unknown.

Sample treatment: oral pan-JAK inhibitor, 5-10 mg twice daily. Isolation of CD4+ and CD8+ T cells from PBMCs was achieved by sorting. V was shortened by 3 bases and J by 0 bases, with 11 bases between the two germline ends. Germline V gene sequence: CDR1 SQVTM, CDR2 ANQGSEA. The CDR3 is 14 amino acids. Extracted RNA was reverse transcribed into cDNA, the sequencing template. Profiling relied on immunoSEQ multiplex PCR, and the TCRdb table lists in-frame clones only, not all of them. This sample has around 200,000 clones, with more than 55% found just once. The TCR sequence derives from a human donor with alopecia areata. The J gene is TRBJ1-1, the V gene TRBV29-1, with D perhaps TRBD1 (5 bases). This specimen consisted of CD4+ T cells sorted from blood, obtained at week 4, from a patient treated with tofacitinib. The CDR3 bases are TGCAGCGTTGATTCCCCAGGGATGAACACTGAAGCTTTCTTT. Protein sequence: CSVDSPGMNTEAFF.